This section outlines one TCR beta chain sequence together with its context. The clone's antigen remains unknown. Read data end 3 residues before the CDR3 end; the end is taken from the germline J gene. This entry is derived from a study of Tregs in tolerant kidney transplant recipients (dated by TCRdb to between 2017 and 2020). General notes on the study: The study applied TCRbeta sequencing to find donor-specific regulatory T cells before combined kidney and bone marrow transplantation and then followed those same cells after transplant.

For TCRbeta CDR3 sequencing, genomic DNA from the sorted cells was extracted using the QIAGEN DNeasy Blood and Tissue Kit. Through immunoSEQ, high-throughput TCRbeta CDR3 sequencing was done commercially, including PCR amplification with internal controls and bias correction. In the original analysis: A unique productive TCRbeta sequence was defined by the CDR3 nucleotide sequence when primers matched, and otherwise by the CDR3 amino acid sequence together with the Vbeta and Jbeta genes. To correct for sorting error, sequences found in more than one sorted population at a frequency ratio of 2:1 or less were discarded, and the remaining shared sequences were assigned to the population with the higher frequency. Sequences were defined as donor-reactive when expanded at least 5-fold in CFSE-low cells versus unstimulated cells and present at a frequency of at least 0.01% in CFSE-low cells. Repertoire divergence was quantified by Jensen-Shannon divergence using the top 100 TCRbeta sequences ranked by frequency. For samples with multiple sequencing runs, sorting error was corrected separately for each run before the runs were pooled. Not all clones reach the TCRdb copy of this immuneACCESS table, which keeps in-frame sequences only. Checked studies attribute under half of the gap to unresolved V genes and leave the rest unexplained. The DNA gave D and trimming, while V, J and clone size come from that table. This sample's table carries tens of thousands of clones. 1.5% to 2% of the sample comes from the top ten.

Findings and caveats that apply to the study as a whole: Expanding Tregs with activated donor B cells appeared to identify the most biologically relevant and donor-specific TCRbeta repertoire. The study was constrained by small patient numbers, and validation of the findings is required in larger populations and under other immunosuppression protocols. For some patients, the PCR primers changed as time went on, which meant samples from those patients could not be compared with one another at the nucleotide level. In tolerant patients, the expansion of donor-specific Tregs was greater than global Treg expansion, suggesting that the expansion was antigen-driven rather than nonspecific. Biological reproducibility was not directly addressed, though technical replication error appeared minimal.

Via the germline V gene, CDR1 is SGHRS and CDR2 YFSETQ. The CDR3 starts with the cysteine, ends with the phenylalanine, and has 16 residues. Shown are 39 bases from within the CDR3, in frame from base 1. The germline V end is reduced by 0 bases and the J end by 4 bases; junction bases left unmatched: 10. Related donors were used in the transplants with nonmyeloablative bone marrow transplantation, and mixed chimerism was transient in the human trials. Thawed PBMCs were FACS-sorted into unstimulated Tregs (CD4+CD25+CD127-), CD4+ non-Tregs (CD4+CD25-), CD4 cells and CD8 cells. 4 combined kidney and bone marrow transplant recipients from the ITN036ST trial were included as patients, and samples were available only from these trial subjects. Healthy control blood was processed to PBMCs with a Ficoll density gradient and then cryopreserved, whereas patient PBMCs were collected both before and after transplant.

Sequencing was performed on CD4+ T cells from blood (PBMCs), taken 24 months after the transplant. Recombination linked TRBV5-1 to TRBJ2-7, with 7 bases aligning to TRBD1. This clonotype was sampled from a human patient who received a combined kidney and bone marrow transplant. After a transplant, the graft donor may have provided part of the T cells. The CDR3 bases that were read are TGCGCCAGCAGCTTGGCCACCGGGACAGCGACTTACGAG. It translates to CASSLATGTATYE. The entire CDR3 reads CASSLATGTATYEQYF.